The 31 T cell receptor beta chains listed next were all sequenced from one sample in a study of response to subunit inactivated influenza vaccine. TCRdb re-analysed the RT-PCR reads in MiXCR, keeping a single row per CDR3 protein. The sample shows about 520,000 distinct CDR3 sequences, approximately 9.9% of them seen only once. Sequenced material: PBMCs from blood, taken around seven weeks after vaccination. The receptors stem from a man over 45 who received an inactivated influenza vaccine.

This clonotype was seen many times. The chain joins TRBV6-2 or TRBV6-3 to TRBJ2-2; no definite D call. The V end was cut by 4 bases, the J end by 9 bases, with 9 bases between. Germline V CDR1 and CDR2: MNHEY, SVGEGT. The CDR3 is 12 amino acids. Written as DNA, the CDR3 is TGTGCCAGCAGTTTAGGGCCCAGGGAGCTGTTTTTT. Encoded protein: CASSLGPRELFF.

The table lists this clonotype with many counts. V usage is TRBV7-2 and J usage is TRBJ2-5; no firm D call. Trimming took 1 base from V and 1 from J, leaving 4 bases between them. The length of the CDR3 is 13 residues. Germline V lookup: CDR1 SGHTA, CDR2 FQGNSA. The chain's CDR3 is CASSLVPQETQYF. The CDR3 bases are TGTGCCAGCAGCTTAGTCCCCCAAGAGACCCAGTACTTC.

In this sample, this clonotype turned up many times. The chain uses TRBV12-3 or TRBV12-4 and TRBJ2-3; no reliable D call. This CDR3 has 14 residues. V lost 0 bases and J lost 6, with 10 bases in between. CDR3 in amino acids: CASSLAPARDTQYF. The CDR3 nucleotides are TGTGCCAGCAGTTTAGCTCCAGCTCGGGATACGCAGTATTTT.

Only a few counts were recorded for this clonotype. Here the CDR3 reads CASSQETGRQKTQYF. CDR3 nucleotides: TGTGCCAGCAGCCAAGAGACGGGGAGGCAGAAGACCCAGTACTTC. This chain links TRBV14 with TRBJ2-5; tentatively, D is TRBD2 (6 bases). This CDR3 is 15 amino acids long. CDR1 SGHDN and CDR2 FVKESK come from the germline V gene. The V end was cut by 0 bases, the J end by 6 bases, with 14 bases between.

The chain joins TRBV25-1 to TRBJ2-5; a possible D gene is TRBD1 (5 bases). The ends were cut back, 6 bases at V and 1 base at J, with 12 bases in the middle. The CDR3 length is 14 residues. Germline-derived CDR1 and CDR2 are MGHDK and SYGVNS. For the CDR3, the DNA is TGTGCCAGCAGCAGAAGCAGGGTCCAAGAGACCCAGTACTTC. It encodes CASSRSRVQETQYF.

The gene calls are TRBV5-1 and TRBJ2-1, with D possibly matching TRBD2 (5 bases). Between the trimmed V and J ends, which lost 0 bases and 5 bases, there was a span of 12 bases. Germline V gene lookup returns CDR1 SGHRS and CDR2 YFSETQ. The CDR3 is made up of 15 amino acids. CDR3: CASSLVVDYNNEQFF. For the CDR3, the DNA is TGCGCCAGCAGCTTGGTAGTCGACTACAACAATGAGCAGTTCTTC.

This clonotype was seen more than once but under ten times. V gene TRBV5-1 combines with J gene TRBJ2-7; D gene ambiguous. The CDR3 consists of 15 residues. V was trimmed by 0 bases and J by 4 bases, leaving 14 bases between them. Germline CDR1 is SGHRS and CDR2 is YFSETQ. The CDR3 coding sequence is TGCGCCAGCAGCTTGGATTCAGGAACGGTATACGAGCAGTACTTC. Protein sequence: CASSLDSGTVYEQYF.

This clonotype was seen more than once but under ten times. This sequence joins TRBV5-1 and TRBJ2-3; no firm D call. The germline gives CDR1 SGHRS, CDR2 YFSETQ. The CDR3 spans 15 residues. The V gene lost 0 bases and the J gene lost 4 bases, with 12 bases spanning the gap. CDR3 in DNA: TGCGCCAGCAGCTTGGACCCAGGTGCAGCAGATACGCAGTATTTT. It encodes CASSLDPGAADTQYF.

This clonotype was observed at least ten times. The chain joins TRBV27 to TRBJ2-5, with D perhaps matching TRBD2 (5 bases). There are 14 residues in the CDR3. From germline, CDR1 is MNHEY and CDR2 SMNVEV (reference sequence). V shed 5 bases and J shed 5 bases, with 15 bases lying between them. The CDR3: CASSPLGSEETQYF. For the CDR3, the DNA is TGTGCCAGCAGTCCCTTGGGTAGCGAGGAGACCCAGTACTTC.

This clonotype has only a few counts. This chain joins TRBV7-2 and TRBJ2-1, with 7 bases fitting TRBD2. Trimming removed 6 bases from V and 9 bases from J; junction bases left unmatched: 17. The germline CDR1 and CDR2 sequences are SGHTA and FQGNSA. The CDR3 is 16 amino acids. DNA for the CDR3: TGTGCCAGCAGATTGGCGGCAGCGGGACGAATTAGTGAGCAGTTCTTC. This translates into CASRLAAAGRISEQFF.

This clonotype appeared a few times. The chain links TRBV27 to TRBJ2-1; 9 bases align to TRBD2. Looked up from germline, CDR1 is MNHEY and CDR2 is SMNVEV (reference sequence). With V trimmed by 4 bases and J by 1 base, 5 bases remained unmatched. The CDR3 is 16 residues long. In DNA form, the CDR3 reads TGTGCCAGCAGTTCCATAGCGGGAGAATCCTACAATGAGCAGTTCTTC. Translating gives CASSSIAGESYNEQFF.

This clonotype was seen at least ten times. CDR3: CASSYPPPVPDTEAFF. CDR3 bases: TGTGCCAGCAGTTACCCCCCTCCAGTGCCGGACACTGAAGCTTTCTTT. This chain uses TRBV6-5 with TRBJ1-1; D unresolved. The V gene lost 2 bases and the J gene lost 3 bases, with 16 bases spanning the gap. This CDR3 is built from 16 residues. Germline V lookup: CDR1 MNHEY, CDR2 SVGAGI.

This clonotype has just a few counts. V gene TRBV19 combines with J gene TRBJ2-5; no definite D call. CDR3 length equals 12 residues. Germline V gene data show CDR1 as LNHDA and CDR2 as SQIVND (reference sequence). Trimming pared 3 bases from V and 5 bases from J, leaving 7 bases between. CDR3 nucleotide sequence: TGTGCCAGTAGTATCCCGTCCGAGACCCAGTACTTC. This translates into CASSIPSETQYF. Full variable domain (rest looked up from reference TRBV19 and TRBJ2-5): DGGITQSPKYLFRKEGQNVTLSCEQNLNHDAMYWYRQDPGQGLRLIYYSQIVNDFQKGDIAEGYSVSREKKESFPLTVTSAQKNPTAFYLCASSIPSETQYFGPGTRLLVL.

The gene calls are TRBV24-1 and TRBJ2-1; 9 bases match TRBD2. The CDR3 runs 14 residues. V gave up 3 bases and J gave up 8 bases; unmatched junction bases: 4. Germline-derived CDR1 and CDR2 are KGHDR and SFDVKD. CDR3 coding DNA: TGTGCCACCAGTGATCCGAGGACTAGCGATGAGCAGTTCTTC. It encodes CATSDPRTSDEQFF.

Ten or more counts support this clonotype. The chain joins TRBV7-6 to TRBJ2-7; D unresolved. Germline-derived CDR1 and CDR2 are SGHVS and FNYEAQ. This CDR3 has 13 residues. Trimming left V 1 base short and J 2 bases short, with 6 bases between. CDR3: CASSLGATYEQYF. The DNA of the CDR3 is TGTGCCAGCAGCTTAGGTGCAACCTACGAGCAGTACTTC. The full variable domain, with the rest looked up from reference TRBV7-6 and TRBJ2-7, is GAGVSQSPRYKVTKRGQDVALRCDPISGHVSLYWYRQALGQGPEFLTYFNYEAQQDKSGLPNDRFSAERPEGSISTLTIQRTEQRDSAMYRCASSLGATYEQYFGPGTRLTVT.

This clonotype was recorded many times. The CDR3 region has the DNA TGCAGTGCTAGAGGGGGCCCATTCTACAATGAGCAGTTCTTC. Protein product: CSARGGPFYNEQFF. V and J are TRBV20-1 and TRBJ2-1, with D perhaps matching TRBD1 (5 bases). V lost 1 base, J lost 3 bases, and 10 bases lay in between. Germline V gene data show CDR1 as DFQATT and CDR2 as SNEGSKA (reference sequence). The CDR3 is made up of 14 amino acids.

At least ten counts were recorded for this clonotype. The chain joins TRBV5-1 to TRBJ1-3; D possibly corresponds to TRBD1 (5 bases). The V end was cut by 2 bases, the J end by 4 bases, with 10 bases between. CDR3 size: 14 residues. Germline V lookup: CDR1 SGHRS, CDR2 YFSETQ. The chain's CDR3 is CASSFAGRGNTIYF. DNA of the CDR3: TGCGCCAGCAGCTTCGCAGGGCGCGGAAACACCATATATTTT.

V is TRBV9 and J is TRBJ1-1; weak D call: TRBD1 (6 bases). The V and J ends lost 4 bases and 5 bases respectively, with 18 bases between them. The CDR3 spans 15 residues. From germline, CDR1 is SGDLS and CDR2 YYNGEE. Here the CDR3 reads CASSPRGQTPTEAFF. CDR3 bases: TGTGCCAGCAGCCCAAGAGGACAGACGCCTACTGAAGCTTTCTTT.

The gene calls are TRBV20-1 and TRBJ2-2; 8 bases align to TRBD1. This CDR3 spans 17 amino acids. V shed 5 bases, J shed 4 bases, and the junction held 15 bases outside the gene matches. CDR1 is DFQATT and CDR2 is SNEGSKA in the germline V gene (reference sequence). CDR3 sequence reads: CSAAPTRGTGLTGELFF. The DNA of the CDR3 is TGCAGTGCTGCCCCCACGCGAGGGACAGGCCTCACCGGGGAGCTGTTTTTT.

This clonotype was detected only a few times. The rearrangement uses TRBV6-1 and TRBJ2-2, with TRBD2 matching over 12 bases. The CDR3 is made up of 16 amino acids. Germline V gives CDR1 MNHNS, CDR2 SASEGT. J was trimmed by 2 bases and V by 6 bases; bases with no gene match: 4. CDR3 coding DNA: TGTGCCAGCAGGATGACTAGCGGGGGAAACACCGGGGAGCTGTTTTTT. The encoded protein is CASRMTSGGNTGELFF.

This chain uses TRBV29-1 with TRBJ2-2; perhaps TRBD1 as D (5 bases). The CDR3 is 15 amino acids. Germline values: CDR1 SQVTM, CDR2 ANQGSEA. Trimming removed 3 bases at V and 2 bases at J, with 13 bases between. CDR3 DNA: TGCAGCGTTGAGGTTTCAGGGCGAAACACCGGGGAGCTGTTTTTT. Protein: CSVEVSGRNTGELFF.

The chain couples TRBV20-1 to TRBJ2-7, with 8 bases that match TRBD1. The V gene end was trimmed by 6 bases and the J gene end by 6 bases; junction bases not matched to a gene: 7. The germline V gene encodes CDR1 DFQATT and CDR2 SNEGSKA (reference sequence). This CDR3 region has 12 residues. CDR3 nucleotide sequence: TGCAGTGCCACCCCGCAGGGGGCCGAGCAGTACTTC. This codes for CSATPQGAEQYF.

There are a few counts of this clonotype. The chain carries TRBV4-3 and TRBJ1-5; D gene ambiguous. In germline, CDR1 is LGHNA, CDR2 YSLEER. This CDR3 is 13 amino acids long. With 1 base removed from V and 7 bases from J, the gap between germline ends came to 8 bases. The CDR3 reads CASSQGGSQPQHF. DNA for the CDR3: TGCGCCAGCAGCCAAGGGGGTTCCCAGCCCCAGCATTTT.

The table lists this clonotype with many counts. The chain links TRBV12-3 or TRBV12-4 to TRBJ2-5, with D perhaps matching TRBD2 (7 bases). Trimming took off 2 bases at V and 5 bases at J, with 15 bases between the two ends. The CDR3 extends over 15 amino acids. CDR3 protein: CASSLFGGRGETQYF. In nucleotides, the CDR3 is TGTGCCAGCAGTTTATTTGGGGGGAGGGGGGAGACCCAGTACTTC.

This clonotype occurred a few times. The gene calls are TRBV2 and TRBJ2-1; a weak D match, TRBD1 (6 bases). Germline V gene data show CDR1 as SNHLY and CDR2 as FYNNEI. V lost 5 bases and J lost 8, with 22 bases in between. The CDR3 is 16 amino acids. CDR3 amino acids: CASSTTTGNWVHEQFF. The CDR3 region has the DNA TGTGCCAGCAGTACGACAACAGGGAATTGGGTTCATGAGCAGTTCTTC.

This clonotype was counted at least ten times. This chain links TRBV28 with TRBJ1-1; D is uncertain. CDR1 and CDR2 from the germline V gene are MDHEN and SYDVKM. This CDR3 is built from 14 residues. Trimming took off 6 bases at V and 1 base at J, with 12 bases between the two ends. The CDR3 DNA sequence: TGTGCCAGCAGGGCCGGGCCCTCGAACACTGAAGCTTTCTTT. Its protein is CASRAGPSNTEAFF.

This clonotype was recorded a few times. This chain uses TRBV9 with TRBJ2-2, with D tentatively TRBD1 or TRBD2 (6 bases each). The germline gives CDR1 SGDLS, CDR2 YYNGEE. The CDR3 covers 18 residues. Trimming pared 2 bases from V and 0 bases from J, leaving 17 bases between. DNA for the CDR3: TGTGCCAGCAGCGTTCATACGACAGGAGGGACGAACACCGGGGAGCTGTTTTTT. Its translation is CASSVHTTGGTNTGELFF.

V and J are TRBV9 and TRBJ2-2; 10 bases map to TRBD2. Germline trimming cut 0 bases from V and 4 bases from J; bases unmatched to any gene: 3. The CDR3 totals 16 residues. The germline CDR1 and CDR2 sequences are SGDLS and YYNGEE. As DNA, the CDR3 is TGTGCCAGCAGCGTAGACAGCGGGGGGGCCACCGGGGAGCTGTTTTTT. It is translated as CASSVDSGGATGELFF.

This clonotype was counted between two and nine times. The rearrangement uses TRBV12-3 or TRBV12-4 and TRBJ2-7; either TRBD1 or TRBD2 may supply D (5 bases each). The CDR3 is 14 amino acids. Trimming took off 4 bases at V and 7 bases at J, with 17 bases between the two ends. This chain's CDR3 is CASSSGQATSEQYF. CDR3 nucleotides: TGTGCCAGCAGTTCGGGGCAGGCGACGAGTGAGCAGTACTTC.

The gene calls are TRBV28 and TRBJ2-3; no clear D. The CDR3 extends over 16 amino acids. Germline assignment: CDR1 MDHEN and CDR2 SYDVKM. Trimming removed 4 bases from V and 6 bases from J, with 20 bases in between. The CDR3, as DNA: TGTGCCAGCAGTTCCCCCGGCTACCCTCCTCCCGATACGCAGTATTTT. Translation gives CASSSPGYPPPDTQYF.

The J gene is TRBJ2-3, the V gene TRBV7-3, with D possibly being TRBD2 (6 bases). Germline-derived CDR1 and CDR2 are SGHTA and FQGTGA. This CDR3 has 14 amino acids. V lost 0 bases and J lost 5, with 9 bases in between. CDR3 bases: TGTGCCAGCAGCTTAACGGGGCGGGAAGATACGCAGTATTTT. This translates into CASSLTGREDTQYF.